This T cell receptor (beta chain) was retrieved from a study of T cells in Graves' hyperthyroidism and ophthalmopathy. TCR beta CDR3 regions were amplified from RNA transcripts. Primed by the HTBI set, a first-round RT-PCR was run on the TCR CDR3. One entry per CDR3 protein results from TCRdb running MiXCR on the multiplex PCR reads. The repertoire includes about 500,000 distinct CDR3 sequences, over 15% of them detected once, and roughly a sixth sits in the top ten. This clonotype was seen ten or more times. Germline V CDR1 and CDR2: MDHEN, SYDVKM. Losses at the gene ends were 5 bases for V and 2 bases for J; bases not matched to a gene: 5. This CDR3 is 14 amino acids long.

This receptor was identified in a young woman with Graves' ophthalmopathy. The sample was blood. This chain links TRBV28 with TRBJ1-1, with TRBD1 identical over 7 bases. This CDR3 reads CASSIGTENTEAFF. CDR3 sequence (DNA): TGTGCCAGCAGTATCGGGACAGAAAACACTGAAGCTTTCTTT.